This T cell receptor beta chain is drawn from a study of blood T cell repertoires in COVID-19. Across the study: Some COVID-19 samples were acute and others convalescent; all came from the United States, Italy and Spain.

Measured with immunoSEQ multiplex PCR; TCRdb has only the in-frame clones, and not every one. The table shows 45,000 to 60,000 clones, with more than 80% occurring only once. This clone came up once. V shed 5 bases and J shed 5 bases, with 7 bases lying between them. CDR3 length equals 11 residues. Germline-derived CDR1 and CDR2 are SGHTA and FQGNSA. The chain couples TRBV7-2 to TRBJ2-7; D is unresolved. Sequenced: peripheral blood. This clonotype was obtained from a human donor in a cohort sampled during active COVID-19. The CDR3 loop reads CASSLRDEQYF. The CDR3 nucleotides read TGTGCCAGCAGCCTAAGAGACGAGCAGTACTTC.